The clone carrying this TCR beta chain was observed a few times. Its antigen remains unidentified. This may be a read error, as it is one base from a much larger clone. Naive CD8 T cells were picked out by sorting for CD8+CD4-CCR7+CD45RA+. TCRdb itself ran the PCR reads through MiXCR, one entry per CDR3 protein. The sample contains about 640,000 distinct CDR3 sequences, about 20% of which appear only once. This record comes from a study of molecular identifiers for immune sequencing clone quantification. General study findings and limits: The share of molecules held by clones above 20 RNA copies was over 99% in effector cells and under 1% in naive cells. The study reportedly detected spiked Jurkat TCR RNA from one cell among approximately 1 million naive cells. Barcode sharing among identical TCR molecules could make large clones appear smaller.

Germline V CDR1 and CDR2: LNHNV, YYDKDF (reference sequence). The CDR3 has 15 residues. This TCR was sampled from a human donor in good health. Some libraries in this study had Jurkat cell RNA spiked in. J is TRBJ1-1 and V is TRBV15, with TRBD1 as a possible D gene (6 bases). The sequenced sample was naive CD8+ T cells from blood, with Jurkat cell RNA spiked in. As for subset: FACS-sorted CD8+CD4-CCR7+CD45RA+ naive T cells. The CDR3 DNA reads TGTGCCGCCAGCAGAGATATACAGGGAGGTACTGAAGCTTTCTTT. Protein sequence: CAASRDIQGGTEAFF.